What follows is one TCR beta chain and its context. Its specificity is unknown. PCR primers comprised 60 Vbeta and 13 Jbeta primers. Data came from immunoSEQ multiplex PCR; TCRdb stores just in-frame clones and leaves some out. The profile shows approximately 170,000 clones, around 75% of them singletons. This CDR3 comprises 15 residues. V was clipped by 6 bases and J by 1 base, with 16 bases between them. Germline V lookup: CDR1 MNHNY, CDR2 SVGAGI (reference sequence). This entry is derived from a study of cytomegalovirus exposure and HLA in healthy donors. Broader study findings: Excluded were some V segments that proved indistinguishable, including TRBV6-2 and TRBV6-3.

Sequenced sample: PBMCs. The TCR sequence derives from a male donor in good health and CMV-seronegative. The rearrangement uses TRBV6-6 and TRBJ2-7, with unresolved D. The CDR3 sequence is CASSPEIGFSYEQYF. The CDR3 coding sequence is TGTGCCAGCAGCCCGGAGATCGGATTTTCCTACGAGCAGTACTTC.